These 10 T cell receptor beta chains were all obtained from the same sample, sequenced in a study of CD8 T cells in ankylosing spondylitis. Using its own MiXCR run on the 5' RACE reads, TCRdb lists one record per CDR3 protein. The repertoire holds some 250,000 distinct CDR3 sequences, with over 8.5% as singletons. The sequenced sample consisted of blood, either unsorted or a sorted T cell fraction (not recorded which). The receptors were gathered from a male donor with ankylosing spondylitis or in good health (not recorded which).

This clonotype appeared many times. This chain joins TRBV5-6 and TRBJ2-4; TRBD1 or TRBD2 may be the D gene (5 bases each). The germline V and J ends were trimmed by 1 base and 9 bases, with 20 bases remaining between them. The CDR3 extends over 16 amino acids. Germline V CDR1 and CDR2: SGHDT, YYEEEE. For the CDR3, the DNA is TGTGCCAGCAGCTTGCAGGGTTCGGGGAAAACGGTCATTCAGTACTTC. Translation gives CASSLQGSGKTVIQYF.

This clonotype appeared a few times. The chain couples TRBV7-9 to TRBJ2-7; D unresolved. The CDR3 spans 13 residues. Germline V gene lookup returns CDR1 SEHNR and CDR2 FQNEAQ (reference sequence). V was cut by 0 bases and J by 6 bases, with 9 bases left in between. Here the CDR3 DNA reads TGTGCCAGCAGCTTAGCGAATTTGGGCGAGCAGTACTTC. Its translation is CASSLANLGEQYF.

This clonotype was observed a few times. J is TRBJ2-7 and V is TRBV3-1; the D is unclear. The CDR3 covers 14 residues. Per germline, CDR1 LGHDT and CDR2 YNNKEL (reference sequence). The V end was cut by 2 bases, the J end by 0 bases, with 8 bases between. CDR3 loop: CASSQKPGSYEQYF. CDR3 DNA sequence: TGTGCCAGCAGCCAAAAACCTGGCTCCTACGAGCAGTACTTC.

The rearrangement joins TRBV6-1 to TRBJ2-2; no clear D. CDR3 size: 14 residues. Trimming stripped 1 base from V and 6 bases from J, with 9 bases between. CDR1 is MNHNS, CDR2 SASEGT, per germline. The CDR3 loop is CASSEGGRAGELFF. CDR3 DNA sequence: TGTGCCAGCAGTGAAGGGGGTCGGGCCGGGGAGCTGTTTTTT.

This clonotype has only a few counts. The chain carries TRBV12-3 or TRBV12-4 and TRBJ1-1; D is possibly TRBD1 (5 bases). The CDR3 spans 14 residues. V lost 7 bases to trimming and J lost 1 base, with 13 bases between them. CDR3 in DNA: TGTGCCAGCACCGACTTTACAGGGAACACTGAAGCTTTCTTT. Translation gives CASTDFTGNTEAFF.

This clonotype was found many times. The V call is TRBV7-6, the J call TRBJ2-1, with 8 bases that match TRBD2. The CDR3 totals 15 residues. V lost 5 bases and J lost 4; bases outside the gene matches: 7. Per the germline V gene, CDR1 is SGHVS and CDR2 is FNYEAQ. For the CDR3, the DNA is TGTGCCAGCAGCCCAGCGGGAGATCCGTACAATGAGCAGTTCTTC. Its translation is CASSPAGDPYNEQFF.

The sample holds a few counts of this clonotype. The chain joins TRBV5-1 to TRBJ2-1; perhaps TRBD2 as D (6 bases). CDR1 is SGHRS, CDR2 YFSETQ, per germline. The V and J ends lost 0 bases and 9 bases respectively, with 10 bases between them. This CDR3 has 13 amino acids. In nucleotides, the CDR3 is TGCGCCAGCAGCTTGGGGCTAGCGACTGAGCAGTTCTTC. Encoded protein: CASSLGLATEQFF.

This clonotype was detected ten times or more. DNA of the CDR3: TGTGCCAGCAGCGGACAGGGGGAAGGCTACGAGCAGTACTTC. Amino acids: CASSGQGEGYEQYF. The chain joins TRBV5-6 to TRBJ2-7, with TRBD1 identical over 10 bases. Germline V CDR1 and CDR2: SGHDT, YYEEEE. V was clipped by 4 bases and J by 3 bases; unmatched bases: 4. CDR3 length equals 14 residues.

This clonotype has only a few counts. The chain employs TRBV6-5 and TRBJ1-2, with unresolved D. Between the trimmed V and J ends, which lost 1 base and 3 bases, there was a span of 6 bases. This CDR3 region has 13 residues. CDR1 is MNHEY and CDR2 is SVGAGI in the germline V gene. Here the CDR3 DNA reads TGTGCCAGCAGTTACTTCCGGGACTATGGCTACACCTTC. Its protein is CASSYFRDYGYTF.

This clonotype was seen repeatedly, ten times or more. The rearrangement links TRBV12-3 or TRBV12-4 to TRBJ2-5; 10 nucleotides align to TRBD1. V was pared by 9 bases and J by 4 bases, with 14 bases of the junction left unmatched. This CDR3 has 16 amino acids. The CDR3, as DNA: TGTGCCAGTGTACCCTATCGACAGGGGGCGGGAGAGACCCAGTACTTC. This translates into CASVPYRQGAGETQYF.